The 25 T cell receptor beta chains listed next were all sequenced from one sample in a study of T cell repertoires in cytomegalovirus infection. TCRdb redid the calling of the reads with MiXCR, one entry per CDR3 protein. The table lists hundreds of thousands of distinct CDR3 sequences, 40% to 50% of them singletons. The antigens for these receptors are not known. The sequenced sample was cultured PBMCs, obtained from culture after CMV antigen stimulation. Receptors originate from a human donor in good health (CMV status not recorded). Some clones in this sample may be carry-over from other donors' samples.

The chain's CDR3 is CAGSGGANTEAFF. DNA for the CDR3: TGTGCCGGCTCAGGCGGGGCGAACACTGAAGCTTTCTTT. This sequence joins TRBV28 and TRBJ1-1; possible D gene TRBD1, 5 bases. The germline V gene has CDR1 MDHEN and CDR2 SYDVKM. With 11 bases removed from V and 1 base from J, the gap between germline ends came to 14 bases. CDR3 size: 13 residues.

This chain joins TRBV19 and TRBJ2-1; D is ambiguous. This CDR3 comprises 16 residues. With 0 bases removed from V and 1 base from J, the gap between germline ends came to 10 bases. Germline assignment: CDR1 LNHDA and CDR2 SQIVND (reference sequence). The CDR3 is CASSIDRALSYNEQFF. CDR3 DNA: TGTGCCAGTAGTATAGATCGCGCTTTATCCTACAATGAGCAGTTCTTC.

V and J are TRBV6-1 and TRBJ1-4; a weak D match, TRBD1 (5 bases). The CDR3 has 13 residues. V was clipped by 3 bases and J by 13 bases, with 15 bases between them. Germline V gene sequence: CDR1 MNHNS, CDR2 SASEGT. DNA for the CDR3: TGTGCCAGCAGTGACCAACCAGGGAGGCGACTGTTTTTT. It yields the protein CASSDQPGRRLFF.

This clonotype was detected a few times. The chain combines TRBV11-2 with TRBJ1-1; maybe TRBD1 (5 bases). CDR1 and CDR2 (germline): SGHAT, FQNNGV. There are 13 residues in the CDR3. V lost 1 base and J lost 12, with 15 bases in between. The CDR3 reads CASSLGAGTGTFF. The DNA for the CDR3 is TGTGCCAGCAGCTTAGGAGCCGGGACGGGAACTTTCTTT.

The chain combines TRBV7-8 with TRBJ2-1, with 7 nucleotides matching TRBD1. This CDR3 is 15 amino acids long. Germline V gene sequence: CDR1 SGHVS, CDR2 FQNEAQ. The trim removed 0 bases at V and 4 bases at J, leaving 3 bases unmatched. CDR3 residues: CASSLAGTDYNEQFF. The CDR3 DNA sequence: TGTGCCAGCAGCTTAGCCGGGACAGATTACAATGAGCAGTTCTTC.

This clonotype was seen a single time. The rearrangement links TRBV20-1 to TRBJ2-3; D remains ambiguous. Trimming took off 3 bases at V and 2 bases at J, with 12 bases between the two ends. This CDR3 spans 14 amino acids. Germline V lookup: CDR1 DFQATT, CDR2 SNEGSKA (reference sequence). The CDR3 DNA reads TGCAGTGCTAGGGAACCTGGGTACACAGATACGCAGTATTTT. As protein: CSAREPGYTDTQYF.

The table lists this clonotype with a few counts. The chain recombines TRBV6-1 with TRBJ1-5; possible D gene TRBD1, 6 bases. V was trimmed by 11 bases and J by 3 bases, leaving 14 bases between them. Germline V gene data show CDR1 as MNHNS and CDR2 as SASEGT. The CDR3 extends over 13 amino acids. The CDR3 sequence: CAGAQGYNQPQHF. Written as DNA, the CDR3 is TGTGCCGGTGCACAGGGTTACAATCAGCCCCAGCATTTT.

CDR3 DNA: TGCGCCAGCAGCCAAGGTCAGGGTTTTTCTGGGGCCAACGTCCTGACTTTC. It specifies CASSQGQGFSGANVLTF. This chain connects TRBV4-1 to TRBJ2-6; D may be TRBD1 (5 bases). Germline-derived CDR1 and CDR2 are MGHRA and YSYEKL. The CDR3 has 17 amino acids. V dropped 1 base and J dropped 1 base, with 11 bases sitting between them.

The V and J genes are TRBV12-3 or TRBV12-4 and TRBJ2-1; D is tentatively TRBD1 or TRBD2 (5 bases each). This CDR3 contains 16 residues. Trimming cost V 5 bases and J 6 bases, with 20 bases left between them. This CDR3 reads CASSTPGTTPSNEQFF. CDR3 sequence (DNA): TGTGCCAGCAGTACCCCCGGGACCACCCCCTCCAATGAGCAGTTCTTC.

J is TRBJ2-7 and V is TRBV20-1; 8 nucleotides align to TRBD1. Germline CDR1 is DFQATT and CDR2 is SNEGSKA (reference sequence). J gave up 4 bases and V 1 base, and 9 bases lay outside the gene matches. This CDR3 spans 15 amino acids. The CDR3 DNA sequence: TGCAGTGCTAGAGGGGTTCGACAGGGGAGGTACGAGCAGTACTTC. This translates into CSARGVRQGRYEQYF.

This clonotype was observed a handful of times. This rearrangement joins TRBV7-2 to TRBJ2-7; tentative D call: TRBD1 (5 bases). Germline values: CDR1 SGHTA, CDR2 FQGNSA. Trimming took 5 bases from V and 0 from J, leaving 23 bases between them. The CDR3 extends over 18 amino acids. CDR3 residues: CASSPLGQALPSSYEQYF. In DNA, the CDR3 is TGTGCCAGCAGCCCCCTAGGACAAGCCTTGCCCTCCTCCTACGAGCAGTACTTC.

The chain is built from TRBV28 and TRBJ2-1; TRBD2 matches at 9 bases. Losses at the gene ends were 5 bases for V and 0 bases for J; bases not matched to a gene: 2. CDR3 length: 15 amino acids. CDR1 and CDR2 (germline): MDHEN, SYDVKM. Here the CDR3 DNA reads TGTGCCAGCAGTCGAGCGGGGGGCTCCTACAATGAGCAGTTCTTC. Encoded protein: CASSRAGGSYNEQFF.

The V call is TRBV20-1, the J call TRBJ1-6; D uncertain. This CDR3 comprises 15 residues. Deletions cut 6 bases from V and 0 bases from J, with 12 bases between. Germline loops: CDR1 DFQATT, CDR2 SNEGSKA (reference sequence). The CDR3 is CSANDASSYNSPLHF. DNA of the CDR3: TGCAGTGCGAACGACGCTAGCTCCTATAATTCACCCCTCCACTTT.

This CDR3 reads CASSLELLAGARWQETQYF. The CDR3 nucleotides read TGTGCCAGCAGCTTAGAACTCTTAGCGGGAGCTAGATGGCAAGAGACCCAGTACTTC. The chain recombines TRBV7-6 with TRBJ2-5, with 9 bases matching TRBD2. The CDR3 covers 19 residues. The junction had 14 bases not matched to a gene; V was cut back by 1 base and J by 2 bases. Germline CDR1 SGHVS, CDR2 FNYEAQ.

V usage is TRBV7-4 and J usage is TRBJ1-1; 7 bases align to TRBD1. CDR1 and CDR2 from the germline V gene are SGHVT and SQSDAQ. V was pared by 1 base and J by 1 base, with 6 bases of the junction left unmatched. There are 16 residues in the CDR3. CDR3 DNA sequence: TGTGCCAGCAGCTTAGTCGCCGGGACAGCGAACACTGAAGCTTTCTTT. Encoded protein: CASSLVAGTANTEAFF.

The V call is TRBV2, the J call TRBJ2-3; unclear D gene. The V and J ends lost 7 bases and 0 bases respectively, with 11 bases between them. There are 14 residues in the CDR3. Germline loops: CDR1 SNHLY, CDR2 FYNNEI. This CDR3 reads CASIRSSSTDTQYF. In DNA, the CDR3 is TGTGCCAGCATTAGATCGTCTAGCACAGATACGCAGTATTTT.

This clonotype has only a few counts. The J gene is TRBJ2-1, the V gene TRBV18; 9 bases are shared with TRBD2. The CDR3 contains 13 residues. J gave up 12 bases and V 2 bases, and 5 bases lay outside the gene matches. Per germline, CDR1 KGHSH and CDR2 LQKENI. Here the CDR3 reads CASSPASREGQFF. The CDR3 nucleotides read TGTGCCAGCTCACCAGCTTCGCGGGAGGGGCAGTTCTTC. Full variable domain (rest looked up from reference TRBV18 and TRBJ2-1): NAGVMQNPRHLVRRRGQEARLRCSPMKGHSHVYWYRQLPEEGLKFMVYLQKENIIDESGMPKERFSAEFPKEGPSILRIQQVVRGDSAAYFCASSPASREGQFFGPGTRLTVL.

This clonotype was seen many times. The V and J genes are TRBV7-2 and TRBJ2-7, with D perhaps matching TRBD2 (7 bases). Trimming pared 1 base from V and 6 bases from J, leaving 10 bases between. This CDR3 has 13 residues. CDR1 SGHTA and CDR2 FQGNSA come from the germline V gene. CDR3 amino acids: CASSLDREGEQYF. DNA for the CDR3: TGTGCCAGCAGCTTAGACAGGGAGGGCGAGCAGTACTTC. The full variable domain, with the rest looked up from reference TRBV7-2 and TRBJ2-7, is GAGVSQSPSNKVTEKGKDVELRCDPISGHTALYWYRQSLGQGLEFLIYFQGNSAPDKSGLPSDRFSAERTGGSVSTLTIQRTQQEDSAVYLCASSLDREGEQYFGPGTRLTVT.

This clonotype was recorded once. The V call is TRBV6-5, the J call TRBJ1-2; a weak D match, TRBD1 (6 bases). Germline values: CDR1 MNHEY, CDR2 SVGAGI. This CDR3 has 15 residues. V lost 3 bases and J 3 bases, leaving 14 bases between the germline ends. The CDR3 DNA sequence: TGTGCCAGCAGTTATACTCAGGGGAAGGACTATGGCTACACCTTC. Translated, it gives CASSYTQGKDYGYTF.

Only a few counts were recorded for this clonotype. V and J are TRBV30 and TRBJ2-3, with no clear D. Looked up from germline, CDR1 is GTSNPN and CDR2 is SVGIG (reference sequence). Trimming left V 1 base short and J 1 base short, with 12 bases between. The CDR3 runs to 15 residues. The CDR3 nucleotides are TGTGCCTGGAGTGACCAGGTGACGGGCACAGATACGCAGTATTTT. Protein: CAWSDQVTGTDTQYF.

The V call is TRBV7-8, the J call TRBJ1-6, with no clear D. This CDR3 is 15 amino acids long. V was trimmed by 3 bases and J by 5 bases, leaving 11 bases between them. The V gene's germline CDR1 is SGHVS and CDR2 FQNEAQ. Here the CDR3 DNA reads TGTGCCAGCAGCTTGAGCGGACGGAATAATTCACCCCTCCACTTT. Its translation is CASSLSGRNNSPLHF.

At least ten counts were recorded for this clonotype. The chain combines TRBV7-2 with TRBJ2-7; 8 nucleotides agree with TRBD1. After removal of 1 base from V and 3 bases from J, the junction contained 8 bases not matched to a gene. Germline V gene lookup returns CDR1 SGHTA and CDR2 FQGNSA. The CDR3 runs 16 residues. CDR3: CASSLVPGQALYEQYF. The CDR3, as DNA: TGTGCCAGCAGCTTAGTCCCGGGACAGGCTCTCTACGAGCAGTACTTC.

The chain combines TRBV4-3 with TRBJ1-5, with D unresolved. Trimming stripped 4 bases from V and 4 bases from J, with 14 bases between. CDR1 and CDR2 (germline): LGHNA, YSLEER. The CDR3 runs to 15 residues. The CDR3 sequence is CASSPGSGLNQPQHF. The CDR3 DNA follows: TGCGCCAGCAGCCCTGGGTCCGGCCTTAATCAGCCCCAGCATTTT.

This chain connects TRBV7-2 to TRBJ2-5; D might be TRBD2 (6 bases). The V gene's germline CDR1 is SGHTA and CDR2 FQGNSA. V dropped 5 bases and J dropped 2 bases, with 15 bases sitting between them. CDR3 length: 15 amino acids. The CDR3 loop is CASSPSRDWQETQYF. As DNA, the CDR3 is TGTGCCAGCAGCCCCTCCCGGGACTGGCAAGAGACCCAGTACTTC.

The J gene is TRBJ1-3, the V gene TRBV11-2; no firm D call. This CDR3 contains 16 residues. CDR1 and CDR2 (germline): SGHAT, FQNNGV. V lost 1 base and J 1 base, leaving 11 bases between the germline ends. The DNA of the CDR3 is TGTGCCAGCAGCTTAGTGCCTCGAGGTTCTGGAAACACCATATATTTT. This sequence encodes CASSLVPRGSGNTIYF.